Each of the 27 T cell receptor beta chains below was sequenced from the same sample in a study of blood T cell repertoires in COVID-19. Produced via immunoSEQ multiplex PCR; TCRdb's table is partial and in-frame only. The profile shows roughly 200,000 clones, approximately 91% of them singletons. Sequencing was performed on peripheral blood. The receptors stem from a man aged 40-50 years with acute or convalescent COVID-19.

The chain links TRBV6-2 or TRBV6-3 to TRBJ2-1, with 9 bases that match TRBD1. CDR1 MNHEY and CDR2 SVGEGT come from the germline V gene. V gave up 0 bases and J gave up 7 bases; unmatched junction bases: 13. CDR3 length: 18 amino acids. The CDR3, as DNA: TGTGCCAGCAGTTACTCGACTTACGGGACAGGGTCAGGTAATGAGCAGTTCTTC. As protein: CASSYSTYGTGSGNEQFF.

The V and J genes are TRBV6-5 and TRBJ1-2; 11 positions agree with TRBD1. CDR1 is MNHEY, CDR2 SVGAGI, per germline. Trimming at V came to 8 bases and at J to 5 bases, leaving 10 bases not matched to a gene. The CDR3 has 15 residues. The CDR3 DNA follows: TGTGCCAGCCGCACAGGACAGGGGGCTACGTATGGCTACACCTTC. It codes for CASRTGQGATYGYTF.

The J gene is TRBJ2-3, the V gene TRBV7-9; 8 nucleotides line up with TRBD1. V trimming: 3 bases; J trimming: 2 bases; junction bases outside the gene matches: 4. The germline V gene encodes CDR1 SEHNR and CDR2 FQNEAQ (reference sequence). The CDR3 is 15 amino acids. DNA for the CDR3: TGTGCCAGCAGCTTGGCAGGGGGCATCACAGATACGCAGTATTTT. Encoded protein: CASSLAGGITDTQYF.

The V call is TRBV18, the J call TRBJ2-5, with TRBD2 matching 14 bases. The CDR3 has 19 amino acids. Germline V CDR1 and CDR2: KGHSH, LQKENI. With 0 bases clipped from V and 5 bases from J, the junction kept 11 bases outside the gene matches. CDR3: CASSPPGLAGGPPGETQYF. In nucleotides, the CDR3 is TGTGCCAGCTCACCACCAGGACTAGCGGGGGGCCCGCCCGGGGAGACCCAGTACTTC.

This sequence joins TRBV7-9 and TRBJ2-1; 7 nucleotides match TRBD1. Trimming took 5 bases from V and 2 from J; bases not matched to a gene: 6. Germline CDR1 is SEHNR and CDR2 is FQNEAQ (reference sequence). This CDR3 has 15 residues. For the CDR3, the DNA is TGTGCCAGCAGCCCAAGACAGGGCCCCTACAATGAGCAGTTCTTC. Encoded protein: CASSPRQGPYNEQFF.

The chain carries TRBV30 and TRBJ1-2, with D unresolved. Trimming removed 1 base at V and 12 bases at J, with 9 bases between. The CDR3 extends over 10 amino acids. Germline V gene lookup returns CDR1 GTSNPN and CDR2 SVGIG (reference sequence). In nucleotides, the CDR3 is TGTGCCTGGAGTGGTGCGGTCAACACCTTC. Its protein product is CAWSGAVNTF.

This chain uses TRBV7-2 with TRBJ2-3; 9 bases line up with TRBD2. The CDR3 runs 16 residues. Germline V gene sequence: CDR1 SGHTA, CDR2 FQGNSA. Trimming removed 1 base from V and 2 bases from J; junction bases left unmatched: 4. This chain's CDR3 is CASSLELAGTTDTQYF. CDR3 DNA sequence: TGTGCCAGCAGCTTAGAGCTAGCGGGGACCACAGATACGCAGTATTTT.

The chain couples TRBV12-5 to TRBJ1-4, with TRBD1 as a possible D gene (5 bases). Trimming shortened V by 6 bases and J by 3 bases, and 11 bases separated the two germline ends. There are 14 residues in the CDR3. Germline V gene sequence: CDR1 LGHNT, CDR2 FRNRAP. The CDR3 region is CASGGGYANEKLFF. The CDR3 nucleotides are TGTGCTAGTGGGGGGGGATACGCTAATGAAAAACTGTTTTTT. Together with reference TRBV12-5 and TRBJ1-4, the CDR3 gives the full variable domain: DARVTQTPRHKVTEMGQEVTMRCQPILGHNTVFWYRQTMMQGLELLAYFRNRAPLDDSGMPKDRFSAEMPDATLATLKIQPSEPRDSAVYFCASGGGYANEKLFFGSGTQLSVL.

The chain employs TRBV7-2 and TRBJ1-1; possible D gene TRBD1, 5 bases. The CDR3 is 13 amino acids. In germline, CDR1 is SGHTA, CDR2 FQGNSA. The V end lost 6 bases, the J end lost 4 bases, and 12 bases lay between the germline ends. CDR3 in DNA: TGTGCCAGCAGTTCCTCAGGGATCACTGAAGCTTTCTTT. This encodes CASSSSGITEAFF.

This chain links TRBV5-1 with TRBJ1-1; TRBD1 might be the D (5 bases). The V end lost 3 bases, the J end lost 5 bases, and 14 bases lay between the germline ends. Germline loops: CDR1 SGHRS, CDR2 YFSETQ. CDR3 size: 14 residues. The CDR3 here is CASSSLTQGTEAFF. CDR3 coding DNA: TGCGCCAGCAGCTCCCTCACGCAGGGAACTGAAGCTTTCTTT.

This rearrangement joins TRBV4-2 to TRBJ2-1; 10 bases fit TRBD1. V was clipped by 0 bases and J by 7 bases; unmatched bases: 3. Germline loops: CDR1 LGHNA, CDR2 YNFKEQ. The CDR3 loop spans 15 amino acids. The CDR3 coding sequence is TGTGCCAGCAGCCAAGATGGGGGACAGGGGAATGAGCAGTTCTTC. Translating it yields CASSQDGGQGNEQFF.

The chain links TRBV29-1 to TRBJ2-1; D perhaps matches TRBD2 (5 bases). V was pared by 4 bases and J by 2 bases, with 12 bases between. The germline gives CDR1 SQVTM, CDR2 ANQGSEA. The CDR3 has 14 residues. CDR3 in DNA: TGCAGCGTTGGCCGGGATGGCCCCTACAATGAGCAGTTCTTC. As protein: CSVGRDGPYNEQFF.

The chain couples TRBV6-6 to TRBJ2-2; 9 nucleotides match TRBD1. The CDR3 totals 16 residues. The germline V gene encodes CDR1 MNHNY and CDR2 SVGAGI (reference sequence). With 5 bases clipped from V and 5 bases from J, the junction kept 9 bases outside the gene matches. The CDR3 reads CASSQARQGGTGELFF. The CDR3 bases are TGTGCCAGCAGTCAGGCTCGACAGGGGGGGACCGGGGAGCTGTTTTTT.

The V and J genes are TRBV7-6 and TRBJ1-4; tentative D call: TRBD1 (6 bases). The CDR3 is 14 amino acids. Trimming left V 1 base short and J 3 bases short, with 6 bases between. Germline CDR1 is SGHVS and CDR2 is FNYEAQ. The CDR3 DNA follows: TGTGCCAGCAGCTTAGAGGGGGCTAATGAAAAACTGTTTTTT. Its translation is CASSLEGANEKLFF.

The rearrangement links TRBV3-1 (or the pseudogene TRBV3-2) to TRBJ2-7; D perhaps matches TRBD2 (5 bases). V was clipped by 2 bases and J by 6 bases, with 8 bases between them. CDR3 size: 12 residues. Germline V gives CDR1 LGHDT, CDR2 YNNKEL (reference sequence). The CDR3 sequence is CASSQRGFEQYF. Written as DNA, the CDR3 is TGTGCCAGCAGCCAAAGAGGGTTCGAGCAGTACTTC.

The V and J genes are TRBV27 and TRBJ1-6; the D is unclear. Trimming took off 3 bases at V and 0 bases at J, with 6 bases between the two ends. CDR1 and CDR2 from the germline V gene are MNHEY and SMNVEV (reference sequence). This CDR3 spans 15 amino acids. CDR3 amino acids: CASSFVSSYNSPLHF. The CDR3 DNA sequence: TGTGCCAGCAGTTTTGTCTCCTCCTATAATTCACCCCTCCACTTT.

The chain couples TRBV29-1 to TRBJ2-3; tentative D call: TRBD1 (6 bases). CDR3 length equals 13 residues. The germline V gene has CDR1 SQVTM and CDR2 ANQGSEA. V lost 7 bases to trimming and J lost 2 bases, with 13 bases between them. The CDR3 DNA reads TGCAGCGGCGGACAGCGGCACACAGATACGCAGTATTTT. Protein product: CSGGQRHTDTQYF.

This clone is a singleton in its sample. The V gene is TRBV7-9, the J gene TRBJ2-3, with TRBD2 as a possible D gene (6 bases). Trimming took off 5 bases at V and 13 bases at J, with 19 bases between the two ends. Germline V lookup: CDR1 SEHNR, CDR2 FQNEAQ (reference sequence). The CDR3 covers 13 residues. The chain's CDR3 is CASSPGLGVGKYF. In DNA form, the CDR3 reads TGTGCCAGCAGCCCGGGACTCGGGGTGGGGAAGTATTTT.

The rearrangement uses TRBV5-1 and TRBJ1-1; maybe TRBD1 (6 bases). The CDR3 length is 19 residues. V was pared by 0 bases and J by 3 bases, with 24 bases between. Germline assignment: CDR1 SGHRS and CDR2 YFSETQ. This CDR3 reads CASSLVPSVGHGSDTEAFF. DNA of the CDR3: TGCGCCAGCAGCTTGGTCCCCTCGGTGGGACACGGGTCGGACACTGAAGCTTTCTTT.

CDR3 nucleotides: TGTGCCAGCTCACCGGACAGAACCTATAGCAATCAGCCCCAGCATTTT. Translated: CASSPDRTYSNQPQHF. V gene TRBV18 combines with J gene TRBJ1-5; D is possibly TRBD1 (6 bases). V was clipped by 3 bases and J by 0 bases, with 12 bases between them. Germline assignment: CDR1 KGHSH and CDR2 LQKENI. The CDR3 extends over 16 amino acids. The variable domain in full, completed from reference TRBV18 and TRBJ1-5, reads NAGVMQNPRHLVRRRGQEARLRCSPMKGHSHVYWYRQLPEEGLKFMVYLQKENIIDESGMPKERFSAEFPKEGPSILRIQQVVRGDSAAYFCASSPDRTYSNQPQHFGDGTRLSIL.

This clone was recorded a few times. The V and J genes are TRBV27 and TRBJ2-7; D unresolved. V was cut by 6 bases and J by 1 base, with 13 bases left in between. The CDR3 totals 14 residues. CDR1 and CDR2 (germline): MNHEY, SMNVEV (reference sequence). The CDR3 DNA reads as TGTGCCAGCAGGCTTAGAAGTACGTCCTACGAGCAGTACTTC. It translates to CASRLRSTSYEQYF.

This clone was seen ten or more times. The chain links TRBV27 to TRBJ1-5; 7 bases fit TRBD1. V was pared by 2 bases and J by 7 bases, with 8 bases of the junction left unmatched. In germline, CDR1 is MNHEY, CDR2 SMNVEV (reference sequence). The CDR3 is made up of 15 amino acids. The CDR3 region is CASSLLGGGEQPQHF. The CDR3 bases are TGTGCCAGCAGTTTACTAGGGGGCGGCGAGCAGCCCCAGCATTTT.

In this sample, this clone turned up a few times. The CDR3 coding sequence is TGTGCCGGAGGTGATAGCAACACCGGGGAGCTGTTTTTT. Amino acids: CAGGDSNTGELFF. The chain uses TRBV12-3 or TRBV12-4 and TRBJ2-2, with a weak D call TRBD2 (5 bases). This CDR3 has 13 amino acids. Trimming cost V 11 bases and J 2 bases, with 12 bases left between them.

The rearrangement links TRBV7-9 to TRBJ2-7, with TRBD2 matching over 7 bases. This CDR3 is built from 13 residues. The germline CDR1 and CDR2 sequences are SEHNR and FQNEAQ (reference sequence). The V segment lost 7 bases and the J segment 0 bases; nucleotides outside the gene matches: 3. The CDR3 nucleotides read TGTGCCAGCAAAGGCGGGAGCTCCTACGAGCAGTACTTC. It codes for CASKGGSSYEQYF.

This chain links TRBV5-4 with TRBJ1-2, with TRBD1 as a possible D gene (6 bases). V gave up 6 bases and J gave up 5 bases, with 23 bases separating them. Germline values: CDR1 SGHNT, CDR2 YYREEE (reference sequence). The CDR3 contains 16 residues. The CDR3 sequence is CASNKGGRDRPYGYTF. DNA of the CDR3: TGTGCCAGCAACAAGGGCGGGAGAGACAGGCCTTATGGCTACACCTTC.

The chain links TRBV4-3 to TRBJ1-1, with D possibly TRBD1 on 6 matching bases. Between the trimmed V and J ends, which lost 0 bases and 4 bases, there was a span of 12 bases. Germline V CDR1 and CDR2: LGHNA, YSLEER. CDR3 length equals 15 residues. CDR3 amino acids: CASSQDITGSTEAFF. CDR3 DNA: TGCGCCAGCAGCCAAGATATAACAGGGAGCACTGAAGCTTTCTTT.

This clone was observed a few times. The rearrangement links TRBV6-1 to TRBJ1-5; no definite D call. CDR3 length equals 14 residues. The V gene's germline CDR1 is MNHNS and CDR2 SASEGT. V shed 1 base and J shed 7 bases, with 11 bases lying between them. The CDR3 coding sequence is TGTGCCAGCAGTGAAGGGGCCTCGGGGCAGCCCCAGCATTTT. This sequence encodes CASSEGASGQPQHF.